The clone carrying this TCR beta chain was counted between two and nine times. These data come from a study of long-term antiretroviral therapy in people with HIV. The authors ran the immunoSEQ assay, v3.0, at survey level. Profiled with immunoSEQ multiplex PCR; TCRdb holds only in-frame clones, not every one. The data show about 17,000 clones, 88% seen once. Germline CDR1 is LNHNV and CDR2 is YYDKDF (reference sequence). The CDR3 contains 18 residues. V was clipped by 1 base and J by 3 bases; unmatched bases: 12. The sequencing here drew on unsorted PBMCs, taken 6.9 years after starting antiretroviral therapy. The chain uses TRBV15 and TRBJ2-7; 10 nucleotides align to TRBD2. This clonotype was obtained from a man aged 45 to 65 with HIV. Here the CDR3 DNA reads TGTGCCACCAGCAGAGTCCCCCGCCTAGCGGGAGATCACTACGAGCAGTACTTC. This sequence encodes CATSRVPRLAGDHYEQYF.